The present entry profiles one T cell receptor (beta chain) with its context. Losses at the gene ends were 3 bases for V and 14 bases for J; bases not matched to a gene: 7. CDR1 SGHTA and CDR2 FQGTGA come from the germline V gene. This CDR3 comprises 13 residues. Seattle patient enrollment occurred during active infection, with longitudinal follow-up thereafter. These data are taken from a study of blood T cell repertoires in COVID-19. Study-wide context: Specimens from acute and convalescent COVID-19 originated in the United States, Italy and Spain. T cells, B-cell-depleted T cells, or PBMCs provided the cDNA or gDNA that served as material.

Using immunoSEQ multiplex PCR, the repertoire was profiled, and TCRdb retains in-frame clones only, with some absent. The sample consists of around 260,000 clones, roughly 86% of them appearing once. This TCR derives from a woman in her sixties or seventies with COVID-19, enrolled during active disease. The sequenced material came from peripheral blood. This rearrangement joins TRBV7-3 to TRBJ2-4; 10 bases line up with TRBD2. CDR3 sequence reads: CASSFSAGGPEYF. DNA of the CDR3: TGTGCCAGCAGCTTTTCAGCGGGAGGGCCAGAGTACTTC.